The 28 T cell receptor beta chains listed next were all sequenced from one sample in a study of blood T cell repertoires in COVID-19. Profiled with immunoSEQ multiplex PCR; TCRdb holds only in-frame clones, not every one. The table includes hundreds of thousands of clones, about 88% detected once. The specimen sequenced was PBMCs or T cells enriched from blood (not recorded which). These receptor sequences come from a woman younger than 45 who had recovered from COVID-19.

This clone has more than one count but fewer than ten. J is TRBJ1-6 and V is TRBV7-2; TRBD1 is a possible D gene (5 bases). The CDR3 length is 14 residues. CDR1 SGHTA and CDR2 FQGNSA come from the germline V gene. With 4 bases removed from V and 6 bases from J, the gap between germline ends came to 10 bases. The CDR3 region is CASSSPGLNSPLHF. The DNA of the CDR3 is TGTGCCAGCAGCTCCCCGGGACTTAATTCACCCCTCCACTTT. Drawing the rest from reference TRBV7-2 and TRBJ1-6, the complete variable domain is GAGVSQSPSNKVTEKGKDVELRCDPISGHTALYWYRQSLGQGLEFLIYFQGNSAPDKSGLPSDRFSAERTGGSVSTLTIQRTQQEDSAVYLCASSSPGLNSPLHFGNGTRLTVT.

This chain uses TRBV7-2 with TRBJ1-2; 8 bases line up with TRBD1. The CDR3 consists of 13 residues. The V gene end was trimmed by 5 bases and the J gene end by 2 bases; junction bases not matched to a gene: 1. Germline V gives CDR1 SGHTA, CDR2 FQGNSA. In nucleotides, the CDR3 is TGTGCCAGCAGCCGACAGGGGAACTATGGCTACACCTTC. Its protein product is CASSRQGNYGYTF.

V gene TRBV7-2 combines with J gene TRBJ2-7; 9 nucleotides agree with TRBD1. The trim removed 1 base at V and 2 bases at J, leaving 15 bases unmatched. CDR1 SGHTA and CDR2 FQGNSA come from the germline V gene. This CDR3 comprises 19 residues. In DNA, the CDR3 is TGTGCCAGCAGCTTAGGGACAGGGGCCGGATCGGTCACCACCTACGAGCAGTACTTC. The encoded protein is CASSLGTGAGSVTTYEQYF.

The chain carries TRBV7-2 and TRBJ2-3; TRBD2 agrees at 12 bases. V shed 5 bases, J shed 6 bases, and the junction held 6 bases outside the gene matches. The CDR3 has 15 residues. Germline CDR1 reads SGHTA; CDR2 reads FQGNSA. Written as DNA, the CDR3 is TGTGCCAGCAGCGCCCTAGCGGGGGGGCGGGATACGCAGTATTTT. Translated, it gives CASSALAGGRDTQYF. Using reference TRBV7-2 and TRBJ2-3 for the parts outside the CDR3, the full variable domain is GAGVSQSPSNKVTEKGKDVELRCDPISGHTALYWYRQSLGQGLEFLIYFQGNSAPDKSGLPSDRFSAERTGGSVSTLTIQRTQQEDSAVYLCASSALAGGRDTQYFGPGTRLTVL.

The rearrangement links TRBV18 to TRBJ2-7; TRBD1 aligns across 7 bases. Germline CDR1 and CDR2: KGHSH and LQKENI. The CDR3 runs to 15 residues. Unmatched junction bases numbered 12, after V lost 6 bases and J lost 4 bases. The CDR3 protein is CASSPPGQQVYEQYF. In nucleotides, the CDR3 is TGTGCCAGCTCTCCCCCGGGACAGCAAGTATACGAGCAGTACTTC.

The V gene is TRBV6-1, the J gene TRBJ1-1; a weak D match, TRBD1 (6 bases). In germline, CDR1 is MNHNS, CDR2 SASEGT. The CDR3 has 14 residues. V lost 3 bases and J 0 bases, leaving 8 bases between the germline ends. The DNA of the CDR3 is TGTGCCAGCAGTGACCAGGGGCTGAACACTGAAGCTTTCTTT. Its translation: CASSDQGLNTEAFF.

This sequence joins TRBV11-2 and TRBJ1-5; a weak D match, TRBD1 (5 bases). Germline CDR1 is SGHAT and CDR2 is FQNNGV. Trimming shortened V by 7 bases and J by 6 bases, and 13 bases separated the two germline ends. This CDR3 has 13 residues. The CDR3 protein is CASTPGPSQPQHF. The DNA of the CDR3 is TGTGCCAGCACCCCAGGGCCTAGTCAGCCCCAGCATTTT.

The chain couples TRBV5-1 to TRBJ1-2; the match to TRBD1 covers 8 bases. CDR3 length: 14 amino acids. Germline CDR1 reads SGHRS; CDR2 reads YFSETQ. Trimming took 5 bases from V and 6 from J; bases not matched to a gene: 9. For the CDR3, the DNA is TGCGCCAGCAGGATCTTAGACAGGGGACATGGCTACACCTTC. It codes for CASRILDRGHGYTF.

The table lists this clone with a count of one. CDR3 DNA: TGTGCCAGCAGCCAATCGATAAGGGCTAGCGAGAGCGGGGAGCTGTTTTTT. It translates to CASSQSIRASESGELFF. This chain joins TRBV14 and TRBJ2-2; TRBD2 might be the D (6 bases). The length of the CDR3 is 17 residues. V lost 2 bases and J 7 bases, leaving 20 bases between the germline ends. The V gene's germline CDR1 is SGHDN and CDR2 FVKESK. The whole variable domain, remainder taken from reference TRBV14 and TRBJ2-2, is EAGVTQFPSHSVIEKGQTVTLRCDPISGHDNLYWYRRVMGKEIKFLLHFVKESKQDESGMPNNRFLAERTGGTYSTLKVQPAELEDSGVYFCASSQSIRASESGELFFGEGSRLTVL.

The V call is TRBV27, the J call TRBJ1-2; 10 bases map to TRBD1. CDR1 is MNHEY and CDR2 is SMNVEV in the germline V gene (reference sequence). This CDR3 contains 14 residues. V was pared by 6 bases and J by 3 bases, with 4 bases of the junction left unmatched. In DNA form, the CDR3 reads TGTGCCAGCAGGCGACAGGGGGCCCACTATGGCTACACCTTC. Amino acids: CASRRQGAHYGYTF.

The rearrangement uses TRBV28 and TRBJ1-4; 7 positions match TRBD1. Trimming removed 2 bases from V and 0 bases from J; junction bases left unmatched: 3. CDR1 MDHEN and CDR2 SYDVKM come from the germline V gene. The CDR3 consists of 16 residues. The CDR3 protein is CASSLTGAATNEKLFF. CDR3 nucleotide sequence: TGTGCCAGCAGTTTAACAGGGGCCGCAACTAATGAAAAACTGTTTTTT.

The chain is built from TRBV7-8 and TRBJ1-2; 7 bases are a match to TRBD1. Trimming took 2 bases from V and 8 from J; bases not matched to a gene: 14. The CDR3 spans 16 residues. Germline CDR1 and CDR2: SGHVS and FQNEAQ. CDR3 protein: CASSLSNRQGVQGYTF. Here the CDR3 DNA reads TGTGCCAGCAGCTTATCGAACCGACAGGGTGTCCAGGGCTACACCTTC.

The rearrangement uses TRBV4-3 and TRBJ2-1; no definite D call. CDR1 is LGHNA and CDR2 is YSLEER in the germline V gene. The CDR3 consists of 15 residues. V lost 1 base and J 6 bases, leaving 13 bases between the germline ends. CDR3: CASSQGNGQANEQFF. DNA for the CDR3: TGCGCCAGCAGCCAAGGAAACGGTCAGGCCAATGAGCAGTTCTTC.

The V gene is TRBV21-1, the J gene TRBJ2-2; TRBD2 was called by the table and not checked on the DNA. TRBV21-1 is recorded as a pseudogene. The CDR3 loop spans 15 amino acids. This CDR3 is CASHPGGPLTGELFF. The CDR3 DNA sequence: TGTGCCAGCCACCCGGGGGGGCCTCTAACCGGGGAGCTGTTTTTT.

This chain uses TRBV10-3 with TRBJ2-3, with 8 bases identical to TRBD2. There are 14 residues in the CDR3. Germline-derived CDR1 and CDR2 are ENHRY and SYGVKD. Trimming removed 11 bases from V and 2 bases from J; junction bases left unmatched: 9. This chain's CDR3 is CAFRAGAFTDTQYF. The CDR3 coding sequence is TGTGCCTTTCGAGCGGGGGCCTTCACAGATACGCAGTATTTT.

This chain uses TRBV3-1 (or the pseudogene TRBV3-2) with TRBJ2-5, with 13 bases matching TRBD2. The germline V gene has CDR1 LGHDT and CDR2 YNNKEL (reference sequence). The CDR3 is 14 amino acids. The V gene end was trimmed by 4 bases and the J gene end by 8 bases; junction bases not matched to a gene: 4. CDR3 DNA sequence: TGTGCCAGCAGCCCCACTAGCGGGGGGGCAACCCAGTACTTC. It yields the protein CASSPTSGGATQYF.

This clone has only a few counts. This chain links TRBV11-1 with TRBJ2-3, with unresolved D. Germline values: CDR1 SGHAT, CDR2 FQDESV (reference sequence). V was pared by 4 bases and J by 5 bases, with 4 bases between. The CDR3 is 11 amino acids. The CDR3 region is CASSSGDTQYF. In DNA, the CDR3 is TGTGCCAGCAGCTCGGGAGATACGCAGTATTTT.

V and J are TRBV3-1 (or the pseudogene TRBV3-2) and TRBJ2-7; possibly TRBD2 for D (7 bases). The CDR3 consists of 18 residues. Deletions cut 2 bases from V and 7 bases from J, with 27 bases between. The germline CDR1 and CDR2 sequences are LGHDT and YNNKEL (reference sequence). The CDR3 DNA reads TGTGCCAGCAGCCAACTCCCCATCCGGACGGGGGGCGAGGCGGAGCAGTACTTC. Its protein product is CASSQLPIRTGGEAEQYF.

This chain connects TRBV5-6 to TRBJ2-4; weak D call: TRBD2 (5 bases). This CDR3 spans 14 amino acids. V was clipped by 4 bases and J by 3 bases, with 11 bases between them. Germline CDR1 and CDR2: SGHDT and YYEEEE. CDR3 region: CASSPDSLKNIQYF. The CDR3 nucleotides are TGTGCCAGCAGCCCGGACTCCCTCAAAAACATTCAGTACTTC.

The rearrangement joins TRBV6-2 or TRBV6-3 to TRBJ2-5, with 12 bases matching TRBD2. The CDR3 has 17 residues. Trimming removed 5 bases from V and 4 bases from J; junction bases left unmatched: 11. CDR1 MNHEY and CDR2 SVGEGT come from the germline V gene. The CDR3 DNA is TGTGCCAGCAGTCCCCAGAGACTAGCGGGGGTTTTAGAGACCCAGTACTTC. Its translation is CASSPQRLAGVLETQYF.

The chain couples TRBV19 to TRBJ2-1; possible D gene TRBD1, 6 bases. This CDR3 region has 16 residues. V was cut by 5 bases and J by 9 bases, with 23 bases left in between. Germline values: CDR1 LNHDA, CDR2 SQIVND (reference sequence). CDR3 sequence: CASSPGRLTSRGEQFF. The CDR3 DNA is TGTGCCAGTAGTCCAGGAAGACTAACATCCAGGGGTGAGCAGTTCTTC.

The chain couples TRBV19 to TRBJ1-2; D is undetermined. This CDR3 is 15 amino acids long. CDR1 is LNHDA, CDR2 SQIVND, per germline (reference sequence). V lost 5 bases and J 2 bases, leaving 15 bases between the germline ends. CDR3 coding DNA: TGTGCCAGTAGTTCGGCGGCTTACCGGAACTATGGCTACACCTTC. It codes for CASSSAAYRNYGYTF.

The chain uses TRBV2 and TRBJ1-4; TRBD1 might be the D (6 bases). The CDR3 sequence is 14 residues long. Looked up from germline, CDR1 is SNHLY and CDR2 is FYNNEI. Trimming removed 3 bases from V and 8 bases from J, with 13 bases in between. In DNA form, the CDR3 reads TGTGCCAGCAGTGACCGGGGGGCGGGGGAAAAACTGTTTTTT. Encoded protein: CASSDRGAGEKLFF.

This clone has just one count. The gene calls are TRBV5-4 and TRBJ2-7, with 10 bases aligning to TRBD1. V shed 2 bases, J shed 2 bases, and the junction held 4 bases outside the gene matches. The germline V gene encodes CDR1 SGHNT and CDR2 YYREEE (reference sequence). The CDR3 is made up of 15 amino acids. CDR3 coding DNA: TGTGCCAGCAGCTTACGGGACAGGGGTACCTACGAGCAGTACTTC. It codes for CASSLRDRGTYEQYF.

The CDR3 bases are TGTGCCAGTAGTGCACCTACAGGGTCGAGGAGAAACACCATATATTTT. Protein sequence: CASSAPTGSRRNTIYF. The chain couples TRBV19 to TRBJ1-3; TRBD1 might be the D (6 bases). The CDR3 has 16 amino acids. The V end was cut by 5 bases, the J end by 5 bases, with 19 bases between. The germline CDR1 and CDR2 sequences are LNHDA and SQIVND (reference sequence).

This clone was recorded once. V is TRBV7-9 and J is TRBJ1-2; D call uncertain. The CDR3 has 12 residues. Germline V CDR1 and CDR2: SEHNR, FQNEAQ (reference sequence). With 4 bases removed from V and 4 bases from J, the gap between germline ends came to 7 bases. CDR3 region: CASSSTGYGYTF. In DNA, the CDR3 is TGTGCCAGCAGCTCGACGGGCTATGGCTACACCTTC. Together with reference TRBV7-9 and TRBJ1-2, the CDR3 gives the full variable domain: DTGVSQNPRHKITKRGQNVTFRCDPISEHNRLYWYRQTLGQGPEFLTYFQNEAQLEKSRLLSDRFSAERPKGSFSTLEIQRTEQGDSAMYLCASSSTGYGYTFGSGTRLTVV.

V and J are TRBV13 and TRBJ1-1, with a weak D call TRBD1 (6 bases). The CDR3 totals 14 residues. The V gene lost 4 bases and the J gene lost 1 base, with 10 bases spanning the gap. Germline CDR1 reads PRHDT; CDR2 reads FYEKMQ (reference sequence). The CDR3 region is CASSYRVGNTEAFF. The CDR3 nucleotides read TGTGCCAGCAGCTACAGGGTTGGGAACACTGAAGCTTTCTTT.

V and J are TRBV30 and TRBJ1-3; 9 positions match TRBD1. The germline CDR1 and CDR2 sequences are GTSNPN and SVGIG (reference sequence). V shed 3 bases and J 5 bases; nucleotides not matched to a gene: 5. The CDR3 runs 14 residues. The CDR3 reads CAWSHRGLRNTIYF. CDR3 sequence (DNA): TGTGCCTGGAGCCACAGGGGGCTAAGAAACACCATATATTTT.